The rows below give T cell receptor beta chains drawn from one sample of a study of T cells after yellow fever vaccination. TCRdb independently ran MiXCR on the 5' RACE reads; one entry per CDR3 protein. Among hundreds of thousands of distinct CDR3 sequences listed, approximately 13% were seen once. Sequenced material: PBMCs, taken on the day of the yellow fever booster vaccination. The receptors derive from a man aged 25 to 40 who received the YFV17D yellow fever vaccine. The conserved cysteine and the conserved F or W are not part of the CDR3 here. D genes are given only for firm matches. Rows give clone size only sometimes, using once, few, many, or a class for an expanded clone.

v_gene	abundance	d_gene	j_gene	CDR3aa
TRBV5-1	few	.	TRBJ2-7	ASREDSYEQY
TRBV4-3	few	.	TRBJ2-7	ASSQGFGGRYEQY
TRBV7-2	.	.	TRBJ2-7	ASSLGLGGDEQY
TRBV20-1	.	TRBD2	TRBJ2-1	SATRTSGGFNEQF
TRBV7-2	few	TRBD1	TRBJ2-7	ASTLQGRPYEQY
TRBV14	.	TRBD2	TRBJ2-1	ASSSWTSGGYNEQF
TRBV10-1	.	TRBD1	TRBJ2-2	ASRIGQVTGELF
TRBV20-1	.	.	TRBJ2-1	SARPLGGVYNEQF
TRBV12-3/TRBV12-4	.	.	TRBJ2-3	ASRSGKGGTQY
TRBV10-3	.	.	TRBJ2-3	AISEPGLTDTQY
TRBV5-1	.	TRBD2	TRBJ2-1	ASSTQLAGTYNEQF
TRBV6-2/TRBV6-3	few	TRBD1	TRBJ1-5	ASRDREQPQH
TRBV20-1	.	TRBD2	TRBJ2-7	SAALAGGLYEQY
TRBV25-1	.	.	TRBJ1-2	ASSRDGYT
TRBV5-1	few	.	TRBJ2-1	ASTPNRGSRDKWVDEQF
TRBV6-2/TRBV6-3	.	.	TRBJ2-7	ASSYSRGEQY
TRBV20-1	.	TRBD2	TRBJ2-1	SATSRSGSSYNEQF
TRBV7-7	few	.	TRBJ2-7	ASSLARATVSYEQY
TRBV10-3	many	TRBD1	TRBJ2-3	AISGRPDRASDTDTQY
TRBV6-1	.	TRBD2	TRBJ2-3	ASGTSGRDTQY
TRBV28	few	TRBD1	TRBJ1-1	ASSPPGGSTEAF
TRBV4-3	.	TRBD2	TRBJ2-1	ASSLTGLAGGNEQF
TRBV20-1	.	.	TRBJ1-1	SARDTRVVTEAF
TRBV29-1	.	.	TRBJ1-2	SADTFFGYT
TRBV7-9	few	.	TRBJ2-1	ASSEGLYNEQF
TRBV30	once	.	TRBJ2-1	AWRVLNSYNEQF
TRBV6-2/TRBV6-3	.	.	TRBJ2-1	ASLPGLPSEQF
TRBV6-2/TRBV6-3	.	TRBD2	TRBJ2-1	ALRLAGQNYNEQF
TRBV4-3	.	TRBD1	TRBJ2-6	ASSQMAHDRAGANVLT
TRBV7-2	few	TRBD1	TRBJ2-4	ASSPLTGSRDIQY
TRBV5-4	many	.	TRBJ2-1	ASSQDYYNEQF
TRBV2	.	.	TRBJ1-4	ASSGVGSNEKLF
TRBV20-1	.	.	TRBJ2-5	SARTRRFEETQY
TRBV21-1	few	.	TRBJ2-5	ASIATGEEETQY
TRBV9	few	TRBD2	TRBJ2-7	ASSASGFSGSGYEQY
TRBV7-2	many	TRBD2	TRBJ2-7	ASSLGLAGTYEQY
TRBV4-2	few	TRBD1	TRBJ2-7	ASSQSGQGTVEQY
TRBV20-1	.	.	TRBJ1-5	SAVPGPNQPRH
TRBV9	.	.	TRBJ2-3	ASSLTGSGGSTDTQY
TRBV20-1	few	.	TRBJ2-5	SARDAREAIETQY
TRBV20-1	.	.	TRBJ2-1	SARFPQMNEQF
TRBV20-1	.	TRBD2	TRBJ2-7	SARVFGLAYEQY
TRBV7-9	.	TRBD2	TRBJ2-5	ASSPQWASGGGETQY
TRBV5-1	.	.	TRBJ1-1	ASSLTGAKWDTEAF
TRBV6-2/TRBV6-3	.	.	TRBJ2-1	ASSFGIHNEQF
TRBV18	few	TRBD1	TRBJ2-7	ASSPPQGVREQY
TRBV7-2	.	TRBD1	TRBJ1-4	ASSLKGAREKLF
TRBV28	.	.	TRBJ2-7	ASSGSGAGSYEQY
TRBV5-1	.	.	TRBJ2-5	ASSLSRGAPGETQY
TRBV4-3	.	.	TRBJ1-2	ASSQGTTRNYGYT
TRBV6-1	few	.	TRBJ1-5	ASKEYSNQPQH
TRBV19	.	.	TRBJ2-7	ASSPRGFYEQY